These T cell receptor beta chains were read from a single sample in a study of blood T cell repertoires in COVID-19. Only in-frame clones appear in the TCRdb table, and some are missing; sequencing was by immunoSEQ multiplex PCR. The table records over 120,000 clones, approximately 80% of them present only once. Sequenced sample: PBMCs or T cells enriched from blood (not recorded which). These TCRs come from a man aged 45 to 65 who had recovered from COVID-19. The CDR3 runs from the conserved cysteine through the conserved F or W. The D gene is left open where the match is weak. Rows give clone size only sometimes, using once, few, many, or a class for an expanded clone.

DNA: TGTGCCAGCAATAAAGGGACAGCCGATAATGAAAAACTGTTTTTT
CDR3: CASNKGTADNEKLFF
size: .
J: TRBJ1-4
V: TRBV6-5
D: TRBD1

DNA: TGCGCCAGCAGCTTGCGAGGGCAAGAGACCCAGTACTTC
CDR3: CASSLRGQETQYF
size: .
J: TRBJ2-5
V: TRBV5-1
D: .

DNA: TGTGCCAGCAGCCCCATAACCCGGACTAGCGGGGTACCCTACGAGCAGTACTTC
CDR3: CASSPITRTSGVPYEQYF
size: few
J: TRBJ2-7
V: TRBV11-2
D: TRBD2

DNA: TGTGCCAGCAGTTTTGGACAGCACTACGAGCAGTACTTC
CDR3: CASSFGQHYEQYF
size: .
J: TRBJ2-7
V: TRBV27
D: .

DNA: TGTGCCAGCAGCCGAAGTACGGGACAGGGGGCTCGAAATCAGCCCCAGCATTTT
CDR3: CASSRSTGQGARNQPQHF
size: .
J: TRBJ1-5
V: TRBV5-8
D: TRBD1

DNA: TGTGCCAGCAGTTACCGGATAGACAGGGGGCCTCACCAGCCCCAGCATTTT
CDR3: CASSYRIDRGPHQPQHF
size: .
J: TRBJ1-5
V: TRBV6-2/TRBV6-3
D: TRBD1

DNA: TGCGCCAGCAGCCAAAACGACCCAGGGGTCGGCTCACCCCTCCACTTT
CDR3: CASSQNDPGVGSPLHF
size: few
J: TRBJ1-6
V: TRBV4-1
D: .

DNA: TGTGCCAGCTCGTCGAACAGCTTCTCTGGAAACACCATATATTTT
CDR3: CASSSNSFSGNTIYF
size: once
J: TRBJ1-3
V: TRBV18
D: .

DNA: TGTGCCAGCAGTTACTCGAACAACAGGGCGCGAAATGAGCAGTTCTTC
CDR3: CASSYSNNRARNEQFF
size: once
J: TRBJ2-1
V: TRBV6-5
D: .

DNA: TGTGCCAGCAGCTTAGCGGGGGGGCTCTACAATGAGCAGTTCTTC
CDR3: CASSLAGGLYNEQFF
size: once
J: TRBJ2-1
V: TRBV7-2
D: .

DNA: TGTGCCAGCAGCGTAGCGGAGCGGGGGGCCGGCACAGATACGCAGTATTTT
CDR3: CASSVAERGAGTDTQYF
size: .
J: TRBJ2-3
V: TRBV9
D: TRBD2

DNA: TGTGCCAGCAGCTTAGCGCAAAACAGCTACGAGCAGTACTTC
CDR3: CASSLAQNSYEQYF
size: once
J: TRBJ2-7
V: TRBV7-2
D: .

DNA: TGTGCCAGCAGCTTAGCTAGGAGCGCAGAGACCCAGTACTTC
CDR3: CASSLARSAETQYF
size: .
J: TRBJ2-5
V: TRBV7-9
D: .

DNA: TGTGCCAGCAGCCCGAGGACAGGACTCTACGAGCAGTACTTC
CDR3: CASSPRTGLYEQYF
size: .
J: TRBJ2-7
V: TRBV9
D: TRBD1

DNA: TGTGCCAGAAGCCTGGGGACAGGGCTGAACACTGAAGCTTTCTTT
CDR3: CARSLGTGLNTEAFF
size: .
J: TRBJ1-1
V: TRBV5-3
D: TRBD1

DNA: TGTGCCAGCAGTTTAGCCCCCGGGGGGCACACCGGGGAGCTGTTTTTT
CDR3: CASSLAPGGHTGELFF
size: few
J: TRBJ2-2
V: TRBV28
D: .

DNA: TGTGCCAGCAGCCCAACCCAGGGGGGTGAAGCTTTCTTT
CDR3: CASSPTQGGEAFF
size: .
J: TRBJ1-1
V: TRBV3-1/TRBV3-2
D: TRBD1

DNA: TGTGCCAGCAGCTCGGCAAACAGGGGGCCGGGGACTGAAGCTTTCTTT
CDR3: CASSSANRGPGTEAFF
size: .
J: TRBJ1-1
V: TRBV11-2
D: TRBD1

DNA: TGCGCCAGCAGCTTGGAGGGACAGCAAGAGACCCAGTACTTC
CDR3: CASSLEGQQETQYF
size: once
J: TRBJ2-5
V: TRBV5-1
D: TRBD1

DNA: TGTGCCAGTAGTATCGGGACAGAAAGAGATCAGCCCCAGCATTTT
CDR3: CASSIGTERDQPQHF
size: .
J: TRBJ1-5
V: TRBV19
D: TRBD1

DNA: TGTGCCAGCAGCACCAGTACTAATTCACCCCTCCACTTT
CDR3: CASSTSTNSPLHF
size: once
J: TRBJ1-6
V: TRBV7-2
D: .

DNA: TGTGCCAGCAGCAAAAGAAGAGGGGGCAACAATGAGCAGTTCTTC
CDR3: CASSKRRGGNNEQFF
size: .
J: TRBJ2-1
V: TRBV21-1
D: .